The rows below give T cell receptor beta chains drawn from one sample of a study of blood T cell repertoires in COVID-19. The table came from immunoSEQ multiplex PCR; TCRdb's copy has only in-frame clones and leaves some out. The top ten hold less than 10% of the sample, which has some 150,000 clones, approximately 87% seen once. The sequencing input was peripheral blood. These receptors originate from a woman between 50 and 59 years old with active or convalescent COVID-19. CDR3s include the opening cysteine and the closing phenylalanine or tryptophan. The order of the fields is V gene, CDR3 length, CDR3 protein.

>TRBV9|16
CASSPFSGGAADTQYF
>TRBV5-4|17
CASSLDLAGGVQETQYF
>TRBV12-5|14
CASGPGGGRDEQYF
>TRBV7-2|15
CASSLVTGQNNEQFF
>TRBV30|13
CAWSTGGATEAFF
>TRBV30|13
CAWTPQGWTEAFF
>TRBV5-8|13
CASSRDGRGSYTF
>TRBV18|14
CASSPGTGAYGYTF
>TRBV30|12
CASRGKGTEAFF
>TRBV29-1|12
CSTRDRKETQYF
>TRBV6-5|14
CASKEEARSTEAFF
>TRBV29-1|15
CSVGTGLVGGTEAFF
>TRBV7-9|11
CASSSTYEQYF
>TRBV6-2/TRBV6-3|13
CASSYDQDMGYTF
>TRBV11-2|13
CASSLGQADTQYF
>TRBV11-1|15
CASSLDWDKPYEQYF
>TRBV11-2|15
CASSPRPWGGGELFF
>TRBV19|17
CASSIGLLFSGGTEAFF
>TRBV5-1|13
CASSPSGDYGYTF
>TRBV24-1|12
CATSDVYNEQFF
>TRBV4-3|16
CASSQDPGSTNEKLFF
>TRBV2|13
CASSEAQADTQYF
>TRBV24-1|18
CATSDPGTAQYSGNTIYF
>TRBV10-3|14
CAIRETGRWDTQYF
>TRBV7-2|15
CASSQSPGGPNTQYF
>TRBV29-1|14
CSVRRLLTTDTQYF
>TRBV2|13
CASSEPTEETQYF
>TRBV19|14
CASSAGTGAYEQYF
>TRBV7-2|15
CASSSSTGSSGEQYF
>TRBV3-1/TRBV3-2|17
CASSQGPWTGGNQPQHF
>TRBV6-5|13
CASSYRGTGELFF
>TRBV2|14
CASSRQGRSDTQYF
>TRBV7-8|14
CASSLAQGANEQFF
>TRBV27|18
CASSTDKKGQAVSQPQHF
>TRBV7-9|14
CASSLLVSGNEQFF
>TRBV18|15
CASSPPAGSNSPLHF
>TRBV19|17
CASSSYGTGLLNSPLHF
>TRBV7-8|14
CASSLGLSNYGYTF
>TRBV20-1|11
CSIVENYGYTF
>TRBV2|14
CASKGAENTGELFF
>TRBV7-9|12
CASSLRDSEAFF
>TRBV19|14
CASSRQGSTYGYTF
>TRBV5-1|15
CASSLGTGMYNEQFF
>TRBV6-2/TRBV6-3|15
CASSYEGQLLYEQYF
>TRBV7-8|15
CASSLQGAGYNEQFF
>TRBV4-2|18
CASSGPTGDSAMNTEAFF
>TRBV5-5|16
CASSSHGSGGAYEQYF
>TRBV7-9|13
CASSPLYYYEQYF